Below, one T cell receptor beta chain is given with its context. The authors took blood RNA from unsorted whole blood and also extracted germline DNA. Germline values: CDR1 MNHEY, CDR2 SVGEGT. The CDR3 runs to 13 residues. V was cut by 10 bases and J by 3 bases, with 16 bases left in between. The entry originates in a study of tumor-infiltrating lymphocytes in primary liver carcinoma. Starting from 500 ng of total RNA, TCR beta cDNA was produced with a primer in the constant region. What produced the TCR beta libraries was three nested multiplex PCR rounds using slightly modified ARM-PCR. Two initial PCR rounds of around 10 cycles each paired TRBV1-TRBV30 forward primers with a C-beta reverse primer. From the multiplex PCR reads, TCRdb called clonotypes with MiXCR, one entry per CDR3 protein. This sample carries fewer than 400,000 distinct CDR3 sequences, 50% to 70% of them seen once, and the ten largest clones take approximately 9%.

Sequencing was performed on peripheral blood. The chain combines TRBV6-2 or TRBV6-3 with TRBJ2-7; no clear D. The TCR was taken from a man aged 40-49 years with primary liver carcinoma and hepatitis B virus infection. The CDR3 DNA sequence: TGTGCCAACAGCTGGCCGGGCTTCTACGAGCAGTACTTC. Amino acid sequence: CANSWPGFYEQYF.